Here is one T cell receptor beta chain with its context. The target antigen is unknown. The source of the sample is a study of vaccination and CD4 T cells after COVID-19. Overall study context: Sampling that followed vaccination took place a median 72 days after dose two, within a range of 14 to 241.

V shed 4 bases and J shed 4 bases, with 11 bases lying between them. The CDR3 spans 14 residues. Germline-derived CDR1 and CDR2 are WSHSY and SAAADI. Study observations and caveats: Spike mono-reactive status applied to 304 of 307 vaccine-specific clones in convalescent patients.

This sample's treatment: approximately 9-day PBMC culture with coronavirus spike peptide pools or control peptides (ViraFEST assay). An Oncomine TCR Beta short-read assay was used to sequence the DNA from cultured CD4+ T cells. TCRdb re-derived calls from the PCR reads in MiXCR, one entry per CDR3 protein. This repertoire shows about 15,000 distinct CDR3 sequences, approximately 70% found once; its top ten account for about 4.6%. The sequenced material came from CD4+ T cells from blood, cultured in vitro. J is TRBJ1-5 and V is TRBV10-2; D is possibly TRBD1 (6 bases). The clonotype was recovered from a human donor who had recovered from COVID-19. The CDR3 DNA sequence: TGCGCCAGCAGTGTGGGGGCCCCGAATCAGCCCCAGCATTTT. Translated: CASSVGAPNQPQHF.